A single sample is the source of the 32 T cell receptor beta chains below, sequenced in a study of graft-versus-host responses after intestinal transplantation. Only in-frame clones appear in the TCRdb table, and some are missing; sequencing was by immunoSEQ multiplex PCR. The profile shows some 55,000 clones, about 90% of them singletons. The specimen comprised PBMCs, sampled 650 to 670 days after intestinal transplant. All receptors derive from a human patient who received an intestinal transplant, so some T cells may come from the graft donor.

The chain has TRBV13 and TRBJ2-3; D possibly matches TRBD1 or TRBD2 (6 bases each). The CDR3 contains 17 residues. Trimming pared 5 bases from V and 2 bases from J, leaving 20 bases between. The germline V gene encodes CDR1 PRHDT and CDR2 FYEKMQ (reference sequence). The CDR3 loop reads CASSATGPTGATDTQYF. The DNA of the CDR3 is TGTGCCAGCAGCGCAACGGGACCGACGGGGGCCACAGATACGCAGTATTTT.

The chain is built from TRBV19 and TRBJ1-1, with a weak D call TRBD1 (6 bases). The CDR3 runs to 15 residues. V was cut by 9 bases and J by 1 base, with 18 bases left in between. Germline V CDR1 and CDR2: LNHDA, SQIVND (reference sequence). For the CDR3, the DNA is TGTGCCAGCAGACTTGGGGGGACAAGGAACACTGAAGCTTTCTTT. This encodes CASRLGGTRNTEAFF.

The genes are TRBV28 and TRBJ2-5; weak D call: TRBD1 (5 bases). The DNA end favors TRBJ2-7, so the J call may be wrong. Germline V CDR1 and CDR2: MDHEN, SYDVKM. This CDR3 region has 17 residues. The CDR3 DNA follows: TGTGCCAGCAGTGCTCCGGGTGGGGCCAGGAGCTCCTACGAGCAGTACTTC. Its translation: CASSAPGGARSSYEQYF.

In DNA, the CDR3 is TGTGCCAGCAGTTACTCGGGAGGGGGAAAGACCCAGTACTTC. Residues: CASSYSGGGKTQYF. This chain links TRBV6-5 with TRBJ2-5; possibly TRBD2 for D (7 bases). This CDR3 contains 14 residues. Germline V gene lookup returns CDR1 MNHEY and CDR2 SVGAGI. V was shortened by 0 bases and J by 6 bases, with 11 bases between the two germline ends.

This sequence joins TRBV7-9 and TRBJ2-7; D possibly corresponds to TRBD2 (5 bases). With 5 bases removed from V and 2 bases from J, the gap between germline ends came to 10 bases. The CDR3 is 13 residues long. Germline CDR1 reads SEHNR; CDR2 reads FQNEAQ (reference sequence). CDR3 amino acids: CASSPLGTYEQYF. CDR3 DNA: TGTGCCAGCAGCCCCCTCGGGACCTACGAGCAGTACTTC. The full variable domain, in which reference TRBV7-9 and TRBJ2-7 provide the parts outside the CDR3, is DTGVSQNPRHKITKRGQNVTFRCDPISEHNRLYWYRQTLGQGPEFLTYFQNEAQLEKSRLLSDRFSAERPKGSFSTLEIQRTEQGDSAMYLCASSPLGTYEQYFGPGTRLTVT.

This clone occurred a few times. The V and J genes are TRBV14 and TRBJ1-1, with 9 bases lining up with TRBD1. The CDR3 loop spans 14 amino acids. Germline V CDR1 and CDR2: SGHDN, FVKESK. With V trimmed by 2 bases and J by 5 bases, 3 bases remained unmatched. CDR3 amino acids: CASSQIQGATEAFF. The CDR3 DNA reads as TGTGCCAGCAGCCAAATACAGGGGGCGACTGAAGCTTTCTTT.

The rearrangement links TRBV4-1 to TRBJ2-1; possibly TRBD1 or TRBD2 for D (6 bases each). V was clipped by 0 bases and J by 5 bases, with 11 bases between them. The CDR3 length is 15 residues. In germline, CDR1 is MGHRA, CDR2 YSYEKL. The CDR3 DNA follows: TGCGCCAGCAGCCAAGACCCGGGGGCTAACAATGAGCAGTTCTTC. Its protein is CASSQDPGANNEQFF.

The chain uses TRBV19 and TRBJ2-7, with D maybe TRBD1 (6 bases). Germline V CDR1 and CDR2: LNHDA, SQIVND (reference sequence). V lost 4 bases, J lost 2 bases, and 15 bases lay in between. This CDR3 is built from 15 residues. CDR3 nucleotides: TGTGCCAGTAGTACATACCGGGACACTCCCTACGAGCAGTACTTC. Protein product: CASSTYRDTPYEQYF. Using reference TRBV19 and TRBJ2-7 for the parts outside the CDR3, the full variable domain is DGGITQSPKYLFRKEGQNVTLSCEQNLNHDAMYWYRQDPGQGLRLIYYSQIVNDFQKGDIAEGYSVSREKKESFPLTVTSAQKNPTAFYLCASSTYRDTPYEQYFGPGTRLTVT.

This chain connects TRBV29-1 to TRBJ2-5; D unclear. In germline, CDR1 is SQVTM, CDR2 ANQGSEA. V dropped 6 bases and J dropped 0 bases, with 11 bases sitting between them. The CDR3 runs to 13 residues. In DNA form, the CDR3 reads TGCAGCGTGGTGGGCCAGTACCAAGAGACCCAGTACTTC. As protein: CSVVGQYQETQYF.

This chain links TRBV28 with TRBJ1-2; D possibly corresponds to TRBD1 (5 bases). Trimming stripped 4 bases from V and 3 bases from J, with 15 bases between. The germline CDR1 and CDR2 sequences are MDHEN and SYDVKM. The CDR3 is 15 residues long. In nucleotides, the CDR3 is TGTGCCAGCAGTTCTGGGGCCTTACGCCACTATGGCTACACCTTC. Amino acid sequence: CASSSGALRHYGYTF.

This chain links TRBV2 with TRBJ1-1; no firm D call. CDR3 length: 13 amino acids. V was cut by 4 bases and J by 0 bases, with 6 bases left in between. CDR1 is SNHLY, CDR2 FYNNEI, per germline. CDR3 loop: CASSVQLNTEAFF. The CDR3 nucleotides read TGTGCCAGCAGTGTACAGCTGAACACTGAAGCTTTCTTT.

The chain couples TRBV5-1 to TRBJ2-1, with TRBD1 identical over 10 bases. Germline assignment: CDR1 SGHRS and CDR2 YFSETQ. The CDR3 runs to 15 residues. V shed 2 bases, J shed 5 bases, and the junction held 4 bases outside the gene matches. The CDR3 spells CASSLGQGGHNEQFF. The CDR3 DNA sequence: TGCGCCAGCAGCTTAGGACAGGGGGGACACAATGAGCAGTTCTTC.

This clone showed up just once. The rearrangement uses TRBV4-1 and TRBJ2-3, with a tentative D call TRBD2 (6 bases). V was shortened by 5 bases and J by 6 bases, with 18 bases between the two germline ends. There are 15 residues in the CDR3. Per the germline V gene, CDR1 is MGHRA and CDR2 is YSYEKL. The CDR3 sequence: CASSSQSGREDTQYF. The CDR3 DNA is TGCGCCAGCAGCTCTCAAAGCGGCCGGGAGGATACGCAGTATTTT.

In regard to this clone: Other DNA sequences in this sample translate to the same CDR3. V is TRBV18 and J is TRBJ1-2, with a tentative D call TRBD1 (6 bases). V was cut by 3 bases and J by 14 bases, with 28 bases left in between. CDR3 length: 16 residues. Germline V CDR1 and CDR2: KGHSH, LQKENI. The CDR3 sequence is CASSPVSYGRQEDYTF. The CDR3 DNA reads TGTGCCAGCTCACCTGTATCATATGGAAGACAGGAGGACTATACCTTC.

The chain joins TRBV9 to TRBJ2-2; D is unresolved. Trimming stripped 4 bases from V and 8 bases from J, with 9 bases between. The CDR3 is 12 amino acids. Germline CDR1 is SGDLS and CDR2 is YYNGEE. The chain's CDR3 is CASSPRVGELFF. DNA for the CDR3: TGTGCCAGCAGCCCCCGGGTAGGGGAGCTGTTTTTT.

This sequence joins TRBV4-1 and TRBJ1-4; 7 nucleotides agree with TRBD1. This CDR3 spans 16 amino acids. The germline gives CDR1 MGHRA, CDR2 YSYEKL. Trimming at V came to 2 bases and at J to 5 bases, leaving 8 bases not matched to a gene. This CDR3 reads CASSQKGQVGNEKLFF. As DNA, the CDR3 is TGCGCCAGCAGCCAAAAAGGACAGGTGGGAAATGAAAAACTGTTTTTT.

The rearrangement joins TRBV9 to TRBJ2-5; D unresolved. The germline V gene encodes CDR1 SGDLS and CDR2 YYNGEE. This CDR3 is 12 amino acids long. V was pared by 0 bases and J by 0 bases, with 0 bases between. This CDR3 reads CASSVDQETQYF. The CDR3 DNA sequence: TGTGCCAGCAGCGTAGACCAAGAGACCCAGTACTTC.

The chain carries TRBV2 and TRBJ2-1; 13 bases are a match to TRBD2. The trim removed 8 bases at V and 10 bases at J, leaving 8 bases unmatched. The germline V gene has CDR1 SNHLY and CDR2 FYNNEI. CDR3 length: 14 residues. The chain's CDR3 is CASLPGLAGQEQFF. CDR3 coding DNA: TGTGCCAGCCTACCGGGACTAGCGGGACAGGAGCAGTTCTTC.

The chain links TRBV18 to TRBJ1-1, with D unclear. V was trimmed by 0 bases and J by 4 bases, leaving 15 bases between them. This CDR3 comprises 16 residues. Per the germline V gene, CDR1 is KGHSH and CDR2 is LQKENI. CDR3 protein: CASSPPGSGSFTEAFF. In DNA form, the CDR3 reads TGTGCCAGCTCACCACCGGGCTCGGGCTCCTTCACTGAAGCTTTCTTT. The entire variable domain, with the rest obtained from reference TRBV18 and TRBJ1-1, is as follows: NAGVMQNPRHLVRRRGQEARLRCSPMKGHSHVYWYRQLPEEGLKFMVYLQKENIIDESGMPKERFSAEFPKEGPSILRIQQVVRGDSAAYFCASSPPGSGSFTEAFFGQGTRLTVV.

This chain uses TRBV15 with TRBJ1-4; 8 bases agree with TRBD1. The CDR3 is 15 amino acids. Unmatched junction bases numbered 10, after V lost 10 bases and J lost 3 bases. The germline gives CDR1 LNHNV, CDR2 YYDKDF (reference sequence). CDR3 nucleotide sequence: TGTGCCATCCCGGACAGGGAGGCTCCTAATGAAAAACTGTTTTTT. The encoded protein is CAIPDREAPNEKLFF.

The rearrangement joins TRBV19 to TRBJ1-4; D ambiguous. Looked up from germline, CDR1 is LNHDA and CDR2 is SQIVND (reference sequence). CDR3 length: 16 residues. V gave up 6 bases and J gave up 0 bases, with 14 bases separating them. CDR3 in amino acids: CASSVWLASTNEKLFF. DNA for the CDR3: TGTGCCAGTAGCGTATGGCTGGCTTCAACTAATGAAAAACTGTTTTTT.

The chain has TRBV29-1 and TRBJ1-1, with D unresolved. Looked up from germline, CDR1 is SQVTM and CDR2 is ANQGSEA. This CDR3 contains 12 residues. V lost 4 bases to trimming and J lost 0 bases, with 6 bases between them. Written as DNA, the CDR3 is TGCAGCGTTGGTATGATGAACACTGAAGCTTTCTTT. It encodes CSVGMMNTEAFF.

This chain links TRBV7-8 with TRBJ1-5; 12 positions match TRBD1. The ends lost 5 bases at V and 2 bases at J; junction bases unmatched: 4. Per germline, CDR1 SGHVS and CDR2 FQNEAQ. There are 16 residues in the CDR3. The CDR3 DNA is TGTGCCAGCAGCCTGGGACAGGGGGCTGGCAATCAGCCCCAGCATTTT. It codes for CASSLGQGAGNQPQHF.

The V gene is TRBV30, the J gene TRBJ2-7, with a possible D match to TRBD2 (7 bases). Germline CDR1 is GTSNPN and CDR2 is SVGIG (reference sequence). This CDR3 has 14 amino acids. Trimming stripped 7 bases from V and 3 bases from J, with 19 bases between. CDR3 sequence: CASSWGGLGYEQYF. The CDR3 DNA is TGTGCCTCCTCTTGGGGGGGGCTTGGCTACGAGCAGTACTTC.

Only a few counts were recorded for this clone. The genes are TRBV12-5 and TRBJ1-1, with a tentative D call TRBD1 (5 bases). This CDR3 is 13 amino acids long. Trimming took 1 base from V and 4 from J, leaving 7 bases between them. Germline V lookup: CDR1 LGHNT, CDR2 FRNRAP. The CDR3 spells CASGLARGTEAFF. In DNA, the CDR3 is TGTGCTAGTGGTTTGGCGAGGGGCACTGAAGCTTTCTTT. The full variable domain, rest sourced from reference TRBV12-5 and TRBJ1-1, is DARVTQTPRHKVTEMGQEVTMRCQPILGHNTVFWYRQTMMQGLELLAYFRNRAPLDDSGMPKDRFSAEMPDATLATLKIQPSEPRDSAVYFCASGLARGTEAFFGQGTRLTVV.

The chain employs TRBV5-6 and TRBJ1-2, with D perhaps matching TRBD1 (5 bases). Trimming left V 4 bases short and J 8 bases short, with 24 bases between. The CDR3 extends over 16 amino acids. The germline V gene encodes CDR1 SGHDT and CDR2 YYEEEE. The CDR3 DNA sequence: TGTGCCAGCAGCCTAACGCCCCGACACCGTAAGGGGGGCTACACCTTC. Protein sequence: CASSLTPRHRKGGYTF.

DNA for the CDR3: TGTGCCAGCAGCTTAGCGGGGGGTTCCTACGAGCAGTACTTC. Its protein is CASSLAGGSYEQYF. The rearrangement links TRBV13 to TRBJ2-7; 7 positions match TRBD2. Germline CDR1 PRHDT, CDR2 FYEKMQ (reference sequence). The trim removed 1 base at V and 1 base at J, leaving 1 base unmatched. The CDR3 has 14 residues.

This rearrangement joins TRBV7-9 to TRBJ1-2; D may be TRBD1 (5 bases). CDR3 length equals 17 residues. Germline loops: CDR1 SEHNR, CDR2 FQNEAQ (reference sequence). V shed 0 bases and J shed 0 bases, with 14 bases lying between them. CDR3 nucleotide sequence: TGTGCCAGCAGCTTAGCCCGAGACAGCAACGCTAACTATGGCTACACCTTC. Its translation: CASSLARDSNANYGYTF.

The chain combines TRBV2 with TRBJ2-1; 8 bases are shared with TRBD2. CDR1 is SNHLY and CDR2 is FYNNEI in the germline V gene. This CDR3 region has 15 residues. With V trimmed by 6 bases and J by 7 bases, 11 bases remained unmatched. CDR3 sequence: CASSDAGGRINEQFF. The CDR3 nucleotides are TGTGCCAGCAGCGATGCGGGGGGACGTATAAATGAGCAGTTCTTC.

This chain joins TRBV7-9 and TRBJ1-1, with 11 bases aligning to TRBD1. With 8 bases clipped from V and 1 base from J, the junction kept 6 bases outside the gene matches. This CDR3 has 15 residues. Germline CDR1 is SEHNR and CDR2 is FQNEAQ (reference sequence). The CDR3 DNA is TGTGCCAGCGGACAGGGGGCGATTGGGAACACTGAAGCTTTCTTT. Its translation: CASGQGAIGNTEAFF.

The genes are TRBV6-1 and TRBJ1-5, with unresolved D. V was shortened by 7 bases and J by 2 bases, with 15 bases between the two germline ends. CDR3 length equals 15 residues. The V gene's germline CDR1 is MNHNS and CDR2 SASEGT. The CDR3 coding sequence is TGTGCCAGCATTCGGGGAGGGTCGGGCAATCAGCCCCAGCATTTT. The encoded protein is CASIRGGSGNQPQHF.

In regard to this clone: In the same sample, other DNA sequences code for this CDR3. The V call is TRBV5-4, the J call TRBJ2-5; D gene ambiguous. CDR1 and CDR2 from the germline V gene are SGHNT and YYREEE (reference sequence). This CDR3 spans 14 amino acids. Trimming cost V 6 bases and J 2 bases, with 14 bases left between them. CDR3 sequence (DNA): TGTGCCAGCACCCTAGGAACAGCACAAGAGACCCAGTACTTC. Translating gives CASTLGTAQETQYF.